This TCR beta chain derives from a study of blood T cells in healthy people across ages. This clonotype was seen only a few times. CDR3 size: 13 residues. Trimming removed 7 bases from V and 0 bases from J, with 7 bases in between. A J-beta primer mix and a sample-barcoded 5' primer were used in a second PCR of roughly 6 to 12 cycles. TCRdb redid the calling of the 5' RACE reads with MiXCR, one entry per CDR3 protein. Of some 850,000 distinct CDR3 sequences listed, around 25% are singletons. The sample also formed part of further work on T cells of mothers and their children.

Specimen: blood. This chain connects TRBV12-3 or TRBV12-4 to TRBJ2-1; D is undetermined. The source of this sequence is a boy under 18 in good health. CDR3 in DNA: TGTGCCAGCACCGGGCTCTCCTACAATGAGCAGTTCTTC. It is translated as CASTGLSYNEQFF.